In this sample, the clone carrying this T cell receptor (beta chain) turned up many times. This entry comes from a study of T-cell reconstitution after alpha-beta-depleted transplantation in children. The germline V and J ends were trimmed by 7 bases and 0 bases, with 11 bases remaining between them. This CDR3 comprises 13 residues. CDR1 and CDR2 (germline): SGHRS, YFSETQ. A TCRbeta library incorporating unique molecular identifiers was prepared. In TCRdb, the PCR reads were re-called with MiXCR into one record per CDR3 protein. Of some 490,000 distinct CDR3 sequences detected, about an eighth appear once; the ten largest clones hold around 5.8%.

The sample was PBMCs from the stem cell graft donor, taken from the stem cell graft. This receptor was identified in a human donor who donated a stem cell graft to a child with combined immunodeficiency. The V gene is TRBV5-1, the J gene TRBJ2-7, with no clear D. Here the CDR3 DNA reads TGCGCCAGCGGCCCGGGCCCCTCCTACGAGCAGTACTTC. Translation: CASGPGPSYEQYF.